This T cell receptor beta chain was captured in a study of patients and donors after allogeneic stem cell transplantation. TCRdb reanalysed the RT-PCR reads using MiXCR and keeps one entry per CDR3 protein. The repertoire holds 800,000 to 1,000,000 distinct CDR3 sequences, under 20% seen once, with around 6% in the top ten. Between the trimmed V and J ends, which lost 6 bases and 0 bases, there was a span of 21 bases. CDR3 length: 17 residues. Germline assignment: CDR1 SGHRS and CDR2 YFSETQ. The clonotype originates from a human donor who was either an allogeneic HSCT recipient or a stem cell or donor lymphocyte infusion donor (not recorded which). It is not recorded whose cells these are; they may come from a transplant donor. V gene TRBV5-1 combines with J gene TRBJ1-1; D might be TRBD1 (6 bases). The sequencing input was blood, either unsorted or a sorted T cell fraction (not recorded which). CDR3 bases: TGCGCCAGCACCCCATCAAAACCCGGACAGTTGAACACTGAAGCTTTCTTT. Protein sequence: CASTPSKPGQLNTEAFF. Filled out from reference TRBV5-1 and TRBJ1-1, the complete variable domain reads KAGVTQTPRYLIKTRGQQVTLSCSPISGHRSVSWYQQTPGQGLQFLFEYFSETQRNKGNFPGRFSGRQFSNSRSEMNVSTLELGDSALYLCASTPSKPGQLNTEAFFGQGTRLTVV.